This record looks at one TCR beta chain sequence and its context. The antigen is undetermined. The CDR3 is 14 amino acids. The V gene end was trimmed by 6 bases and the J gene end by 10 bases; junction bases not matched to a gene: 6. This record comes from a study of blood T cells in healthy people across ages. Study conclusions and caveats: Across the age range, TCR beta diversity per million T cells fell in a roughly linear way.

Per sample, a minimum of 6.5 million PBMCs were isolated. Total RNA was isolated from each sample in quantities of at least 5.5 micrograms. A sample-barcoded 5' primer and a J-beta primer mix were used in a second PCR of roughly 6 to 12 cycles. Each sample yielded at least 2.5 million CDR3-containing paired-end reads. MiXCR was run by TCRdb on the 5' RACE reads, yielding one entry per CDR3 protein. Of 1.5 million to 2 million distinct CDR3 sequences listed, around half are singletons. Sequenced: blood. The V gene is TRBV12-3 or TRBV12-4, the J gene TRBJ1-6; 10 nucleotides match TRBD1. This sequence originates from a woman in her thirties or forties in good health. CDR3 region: CASSGGTGASPLHF. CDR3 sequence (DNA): TGTGCCAGCAGCGGAGGGACAGGGGCCTCACCCCTCCACTTT.